This T cell receptor (beta chain) is from a study of PD-L1 blockade in urothelial cancer. Whole-study context: Researchers found blood samples held a median of roughly 140,000 T cells.

Trimming pared 10 bases from V and 9 bases from J, leaving 19 bases between. The length of the CDR3 is 13 residues. The germline V gene encodes CDR1 LNHDA and CDR2 SQIVND (reference sequence). Using immunoSEQ multiplex PCR, the repertoire was profiled, and TCRdb retains in-frame clones only, with some absent. Seen here are around 50,000 clones, around 83% observed once, and the top ten hold 1.5% to 2%. Specified time point: pretreatment peripheral blood. Note on this clone: Its target is unknown.

Study findings and constraints: Sub-median blood TCR clonality before treatment predicted longer survival.

This chain uses TRBV19 with TRBJ2-1; possibly TRBD1 for D (6 bases). This material consisted of PBMCs, taken around atezolizumab (anti-PD-L1) treatment. The sequence was collected from a man aged 50 or older with urothelial cancer. This CDR3 is CATPQGLMVEQFF. As DNA, the CDR3 is TGTGCCACCCCACAGGGCCTCATGGTTGAGCAGTTCTTC.